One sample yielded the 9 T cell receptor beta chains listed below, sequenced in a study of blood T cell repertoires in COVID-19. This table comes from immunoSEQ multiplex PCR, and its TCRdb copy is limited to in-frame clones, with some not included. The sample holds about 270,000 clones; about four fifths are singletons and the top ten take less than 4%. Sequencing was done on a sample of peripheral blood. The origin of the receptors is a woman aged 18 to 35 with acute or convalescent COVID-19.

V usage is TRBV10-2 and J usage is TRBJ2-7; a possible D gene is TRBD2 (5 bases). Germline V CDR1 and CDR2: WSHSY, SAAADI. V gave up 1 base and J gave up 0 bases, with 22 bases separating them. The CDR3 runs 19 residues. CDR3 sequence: CASSELEGALPYSSYEQYF. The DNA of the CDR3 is TGCGCCAGCAGTGAGTTAGAGGGAGCCTTACCCTATAGCTCCTACGAGCAGTACTTC.

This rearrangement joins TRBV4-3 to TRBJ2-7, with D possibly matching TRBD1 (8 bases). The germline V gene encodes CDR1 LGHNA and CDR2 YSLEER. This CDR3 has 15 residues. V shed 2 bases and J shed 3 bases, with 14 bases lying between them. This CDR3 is CASSQSTGGGYEQYF. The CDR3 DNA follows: TGCGCCAGCAGCCAATCTACAGGGGGGGGCTACGAGCAGTACTTC.

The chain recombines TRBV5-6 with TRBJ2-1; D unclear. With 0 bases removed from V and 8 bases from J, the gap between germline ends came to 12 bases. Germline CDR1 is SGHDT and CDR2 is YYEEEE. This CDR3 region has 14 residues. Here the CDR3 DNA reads TGTGCCAGCAGCTTGGTGTCGTCTGTCGATGAGCAGTTCTTC. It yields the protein CASSLVSSVDEQFF.

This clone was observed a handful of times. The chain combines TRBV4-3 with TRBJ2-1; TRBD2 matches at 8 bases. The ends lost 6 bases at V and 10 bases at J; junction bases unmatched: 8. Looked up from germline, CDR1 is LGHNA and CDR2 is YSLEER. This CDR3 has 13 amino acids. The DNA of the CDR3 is TGCGCCAGCAGTACCCACGGGGGGGCGGAGCAGTTCTTC. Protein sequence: CASSTHGGAEQFF.

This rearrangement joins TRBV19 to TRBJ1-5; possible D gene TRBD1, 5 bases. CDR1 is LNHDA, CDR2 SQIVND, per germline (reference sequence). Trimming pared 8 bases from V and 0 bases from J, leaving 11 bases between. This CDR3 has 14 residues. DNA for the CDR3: TGTGCCAGTCGGAACCAGGGTAGCAATCAGCCCCAGCATTTT. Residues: CASRNQGSNQPQHF.

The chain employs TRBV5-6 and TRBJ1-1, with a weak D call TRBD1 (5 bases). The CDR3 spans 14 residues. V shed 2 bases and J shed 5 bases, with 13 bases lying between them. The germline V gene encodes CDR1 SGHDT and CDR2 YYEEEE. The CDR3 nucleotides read TGTGCCAGCAGCTTACCGGGCCGGGGGACTGAAGCTTTCTTT. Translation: CASSLPGRGTEAFF.

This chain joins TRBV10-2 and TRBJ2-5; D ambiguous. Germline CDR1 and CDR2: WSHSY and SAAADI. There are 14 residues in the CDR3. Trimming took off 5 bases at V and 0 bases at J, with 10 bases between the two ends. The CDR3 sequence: CASSLHGNQETQYF. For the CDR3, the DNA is TGCGCCAGCAGTCTCCACGGTAACCAAGAGACCCAGTACTTC.

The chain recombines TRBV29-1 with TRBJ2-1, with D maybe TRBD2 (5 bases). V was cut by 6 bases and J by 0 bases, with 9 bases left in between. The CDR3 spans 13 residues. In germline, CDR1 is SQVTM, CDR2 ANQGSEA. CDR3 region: CSVKGSSYNEQFF. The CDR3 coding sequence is TGCAGCGTGAAAGGGAGCTCCTACAATGAGCAGTTCTTC.

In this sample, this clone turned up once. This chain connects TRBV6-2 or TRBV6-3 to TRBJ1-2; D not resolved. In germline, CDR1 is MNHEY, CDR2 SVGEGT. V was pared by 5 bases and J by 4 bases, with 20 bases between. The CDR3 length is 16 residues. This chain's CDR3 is CASSPFSTRDLYGYTF. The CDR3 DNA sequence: TGTGCCAGCAGTCCATTCTCCACCCGGGATCTCTATGGCTACACCTTC.